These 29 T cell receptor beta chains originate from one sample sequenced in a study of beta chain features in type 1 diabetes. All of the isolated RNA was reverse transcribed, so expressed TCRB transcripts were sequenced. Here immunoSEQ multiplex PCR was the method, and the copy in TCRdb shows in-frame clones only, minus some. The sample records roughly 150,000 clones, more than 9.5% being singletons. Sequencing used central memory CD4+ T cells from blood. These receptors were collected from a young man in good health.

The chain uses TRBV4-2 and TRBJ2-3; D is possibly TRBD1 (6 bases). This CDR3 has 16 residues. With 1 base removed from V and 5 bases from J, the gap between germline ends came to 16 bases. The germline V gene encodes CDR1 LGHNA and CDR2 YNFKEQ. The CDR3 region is CASSQVGRGTKDTQYF. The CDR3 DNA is TGTGCCAGCAGCCAAGTAGGCAGGGGTACCAAAGATACGCAGTATTTT.

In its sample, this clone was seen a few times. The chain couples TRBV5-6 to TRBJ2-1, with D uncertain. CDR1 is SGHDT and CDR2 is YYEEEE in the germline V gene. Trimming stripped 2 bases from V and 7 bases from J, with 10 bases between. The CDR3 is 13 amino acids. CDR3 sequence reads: CASSFGPANEQFF. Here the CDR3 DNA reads TGTGCCAGCAGCTTCGGACCAGCGAATGAGCAGTTCTTC. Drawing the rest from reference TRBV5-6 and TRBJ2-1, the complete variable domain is DAGVTQSPTHLIKTRGQQVTLRCSPKSGHDTVSWYQQALGQGPQFIFQYYEEEERQRGNFPDRFSGHQFPNYSSELNVNALLLGDSALYLCASSFGPANEQFFGPGTRLTVL.

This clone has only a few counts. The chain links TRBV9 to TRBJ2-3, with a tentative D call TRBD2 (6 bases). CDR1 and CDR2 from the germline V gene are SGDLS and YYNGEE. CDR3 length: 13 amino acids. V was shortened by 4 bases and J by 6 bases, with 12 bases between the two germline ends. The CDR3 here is CASSSEAGDTQYF. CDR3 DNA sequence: TGTGCCAGCAGCAGCGAGGCGGGGGATACGCAGTATTTT.

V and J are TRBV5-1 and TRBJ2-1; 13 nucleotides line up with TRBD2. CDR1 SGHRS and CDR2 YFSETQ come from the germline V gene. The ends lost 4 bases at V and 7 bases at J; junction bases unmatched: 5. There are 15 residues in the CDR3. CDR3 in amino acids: CASSPGLAGRNEQFF. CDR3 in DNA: TGCGCCAGCAGCCCGGGACTAGCGGGACGGAATGAGCAGTTCTTC. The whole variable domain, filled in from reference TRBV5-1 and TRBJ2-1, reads KAGVTQTPRYLIKTRGQQVTLSCSPISGHRSVSWYQQTPGQGLQFLFEYFSETQRNKGNFPGRFSGRQFSNSRSEMNVSTLELGDSALYLCASSPGLAGRNEQFFGPGTRLTVL.

Here the CDR3 DNA reads TGTGCCAGCAGCTTAGGGATGACTAGCGGGAGGGCCTACGAGCAGTACTTC. It codes for CASSLGMTSGRAYEQYF. The V and J genes are TRBV7-2 and TRBJ2-7; 14 bases map to TRBD2. This CDR3 spans 17 amino acids. V shed 1 base and J 2 bases; nucleotides not matched to a gene: 4. Germline loops: CDR1 SGHTA, CDR2 FQGNSA.

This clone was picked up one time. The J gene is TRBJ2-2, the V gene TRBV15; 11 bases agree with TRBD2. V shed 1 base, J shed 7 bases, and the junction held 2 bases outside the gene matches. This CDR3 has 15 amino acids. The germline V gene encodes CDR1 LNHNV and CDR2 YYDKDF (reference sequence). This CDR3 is CATSRVAGGVGELFF. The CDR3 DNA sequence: TGTGCCACCAGCAGAGTAGCGGGAGGGGTCGGGGAGCTGTTTTTT.

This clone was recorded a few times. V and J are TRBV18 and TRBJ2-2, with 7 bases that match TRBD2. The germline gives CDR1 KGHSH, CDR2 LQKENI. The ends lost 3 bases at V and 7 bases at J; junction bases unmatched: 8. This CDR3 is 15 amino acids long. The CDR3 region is CASSPSGLVLGELFF. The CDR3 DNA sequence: TGTGCCAGCTCACCCAGCGGACTAGTCCTCGGGGAGCTGTTTTTT.

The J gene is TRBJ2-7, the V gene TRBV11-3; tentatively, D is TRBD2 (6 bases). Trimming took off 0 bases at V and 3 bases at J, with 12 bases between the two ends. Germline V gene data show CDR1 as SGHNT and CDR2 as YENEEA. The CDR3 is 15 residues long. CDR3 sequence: CASSLEAGKDYEQYF. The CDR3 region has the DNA TGTGCCAGCAGCTTAGAGGCGGGGAAGGACTACGAGCAGTACTTC.

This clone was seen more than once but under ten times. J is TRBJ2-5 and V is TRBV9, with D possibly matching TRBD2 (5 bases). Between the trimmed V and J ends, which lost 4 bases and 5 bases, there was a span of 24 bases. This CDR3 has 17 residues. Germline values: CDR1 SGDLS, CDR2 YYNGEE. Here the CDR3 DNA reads TGTGCCAGCAGCCCTAAGGGTGGTTCGGGAAGGCTGGAGACCCAGTACTTC. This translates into CASSPKGGSGRLETQYF.

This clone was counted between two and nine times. As DNA, the CDR3 is TGCGCCAGCAGCTTGGAGGGTAACGGCAATCAGCCCCAGCATTTT. As protein: CASSLEGNGNQPQHF. This chain joins TRBV5-1 and TRBJ1-5; D is uncertain. V was pared by 0 bases and J by 2 bases, with 9 bases between. From germline, CDR1 is SGHRS and CDR2 YFSETQ. The length of the CDR3 is 15 residues.

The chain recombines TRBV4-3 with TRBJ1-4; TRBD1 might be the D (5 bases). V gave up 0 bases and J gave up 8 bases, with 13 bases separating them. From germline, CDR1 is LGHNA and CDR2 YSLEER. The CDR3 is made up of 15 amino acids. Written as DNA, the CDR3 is TGCGCCAGCAGCCAAGAGGTACGGGGGAACGAAAAACTGTTTTTT. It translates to CASSQEVRGNEKLFF.

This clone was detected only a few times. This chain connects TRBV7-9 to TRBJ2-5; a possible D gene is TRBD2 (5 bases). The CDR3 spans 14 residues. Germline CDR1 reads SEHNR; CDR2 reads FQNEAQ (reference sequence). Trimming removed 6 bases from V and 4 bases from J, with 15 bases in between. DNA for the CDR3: TGTGCCAGCAGGCATAGCAGCGGTGGAGAGACCCAGTACTTC. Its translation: CASRHSSGGETQYF.

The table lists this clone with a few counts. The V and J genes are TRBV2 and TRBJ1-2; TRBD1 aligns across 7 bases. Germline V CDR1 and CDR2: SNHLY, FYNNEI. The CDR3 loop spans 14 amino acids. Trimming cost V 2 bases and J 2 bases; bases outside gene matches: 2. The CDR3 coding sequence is TGTGCCAGCAGTGAAACAGGGGAAAACTATGGCTACACCTTC. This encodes CASSETGENYGYTF.

The CDR3 here is CASSLDRMTDTQYF. The CDR3 nucleotides read TGCGCCAGCAGCTTGGACAGGATGACAGATACGCAGTATTTT. The chain recombines TRBV5-1 with TRBJ2-3, with D perhaps TRBD1 (5 bases). Germline V lookup: CDR1 SGHRS, CDR2 YFSETQ. This CDR3 comprises 14 residues. V lost 0 bases, J lost 3 bases, and 8 bases lay in between.

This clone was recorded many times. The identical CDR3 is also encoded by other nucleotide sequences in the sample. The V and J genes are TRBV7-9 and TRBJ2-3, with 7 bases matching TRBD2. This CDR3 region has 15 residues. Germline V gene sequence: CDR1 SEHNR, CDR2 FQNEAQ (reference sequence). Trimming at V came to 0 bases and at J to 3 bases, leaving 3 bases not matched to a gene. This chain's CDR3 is CASSLAGAGTDTQYF. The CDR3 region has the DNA TGTGCCAGCAGCTTAGCGGGAGCGGGAACAGATACGCAGTATTTT.

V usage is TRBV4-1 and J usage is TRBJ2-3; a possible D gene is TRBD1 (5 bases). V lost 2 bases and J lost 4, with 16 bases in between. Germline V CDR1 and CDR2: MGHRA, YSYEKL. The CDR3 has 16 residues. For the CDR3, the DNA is TGCGCCAGCAGCCAAAAAGGGGTCTACGGCGCAGATACGCAGTATTTT. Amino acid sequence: CASSQKGVYGADTQYF.

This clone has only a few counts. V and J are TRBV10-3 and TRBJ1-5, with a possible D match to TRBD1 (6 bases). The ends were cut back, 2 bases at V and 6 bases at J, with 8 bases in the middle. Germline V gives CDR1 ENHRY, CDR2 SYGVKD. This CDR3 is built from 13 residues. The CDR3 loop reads CAISEPGAQPQHF. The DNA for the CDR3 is TGTGCCATCAGTGAGCCAGGGGCTCAGCCCCAGCATTTT.

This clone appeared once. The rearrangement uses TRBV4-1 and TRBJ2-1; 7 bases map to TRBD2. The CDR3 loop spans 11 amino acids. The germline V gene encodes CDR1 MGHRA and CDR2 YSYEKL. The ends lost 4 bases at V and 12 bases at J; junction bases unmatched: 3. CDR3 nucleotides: TGCGCCAGCAGCCGGGGAGGGCCGCAGTTCTTC. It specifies CASSRGGPQFF.

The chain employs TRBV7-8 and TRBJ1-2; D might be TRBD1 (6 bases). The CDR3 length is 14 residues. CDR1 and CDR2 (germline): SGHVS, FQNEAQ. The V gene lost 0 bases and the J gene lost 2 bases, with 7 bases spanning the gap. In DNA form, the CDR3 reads TGTGCCAGCAGCTTAGCAGGACAGAACTATGGCTACACCTTC. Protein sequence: CASSLAGQNYGYTF.

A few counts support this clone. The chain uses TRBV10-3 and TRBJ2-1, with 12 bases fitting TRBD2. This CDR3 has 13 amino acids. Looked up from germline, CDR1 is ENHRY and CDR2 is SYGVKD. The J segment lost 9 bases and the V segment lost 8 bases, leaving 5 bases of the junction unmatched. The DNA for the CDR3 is TGTGCCATCGAACTAGCGGGAGGTGGTGAGCAGTTCTTC. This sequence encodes CAIELAGGGEQFF.

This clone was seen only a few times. The CDR3 DNA reads TGTGCCAGCAAAAAAGCGGGAAAGGGGGACATTCAGTACTTC. Its translation: CASKKAGKGDIQYF. The rearrangement uses TRBV28 and TRBJ2-4, with D possibly matching TRBD2 (7 bases). V was pared by 7 bases and J by 8 bases, with 18 bases between. The CDR3 runs to 14 residues. Germline V gene data show CDR1 as MDHEN and CDR2 as SYDVKM.

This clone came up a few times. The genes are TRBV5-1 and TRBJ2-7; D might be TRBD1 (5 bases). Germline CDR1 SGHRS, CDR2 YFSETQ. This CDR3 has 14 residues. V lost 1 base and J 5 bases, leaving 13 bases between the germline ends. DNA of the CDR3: TGCGCCAGCAGCTTGCAGGGAACAATGAACGAGCAGTACTTC. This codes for CASSLQGTMNEQYF.

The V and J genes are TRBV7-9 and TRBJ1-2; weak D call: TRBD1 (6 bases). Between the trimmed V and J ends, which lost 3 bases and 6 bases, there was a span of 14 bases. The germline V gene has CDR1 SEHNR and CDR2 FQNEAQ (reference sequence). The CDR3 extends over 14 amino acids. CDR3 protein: CASSFGQGQDGYTF. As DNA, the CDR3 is TGTGCCAGCAGCTTTGGCCAGGGACAAGATGGCTACACCTTC.

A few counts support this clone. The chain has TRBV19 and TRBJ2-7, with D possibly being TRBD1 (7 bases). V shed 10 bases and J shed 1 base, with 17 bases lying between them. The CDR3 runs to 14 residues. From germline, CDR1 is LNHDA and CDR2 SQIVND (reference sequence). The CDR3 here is CATRQTGTSYEQYF. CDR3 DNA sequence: TGTGCCACCAGACAGACAGGGACTTCCTACGAGCAGTACTTC.

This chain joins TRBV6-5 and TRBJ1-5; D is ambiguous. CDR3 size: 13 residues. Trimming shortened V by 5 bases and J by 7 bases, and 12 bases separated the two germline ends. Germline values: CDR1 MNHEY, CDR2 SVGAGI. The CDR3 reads CASSKTTEQPQHF. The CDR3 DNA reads TGTGCCAGCAGTAAAACCACGGAGCAGCCCCAGCATTTT.

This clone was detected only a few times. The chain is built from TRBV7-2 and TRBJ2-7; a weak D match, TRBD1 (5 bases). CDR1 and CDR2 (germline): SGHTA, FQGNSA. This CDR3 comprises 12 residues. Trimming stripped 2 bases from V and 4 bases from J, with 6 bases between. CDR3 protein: CASSLKGYEQYF. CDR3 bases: TGTGCCAGCAGCTTAAAGGGGTACGAGCAGTACTTC.

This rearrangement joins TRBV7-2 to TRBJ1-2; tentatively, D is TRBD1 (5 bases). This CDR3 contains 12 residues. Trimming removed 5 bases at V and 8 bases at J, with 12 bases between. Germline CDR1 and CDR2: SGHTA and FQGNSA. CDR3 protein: CASSLRQSGYTF. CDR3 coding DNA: TGTGCCAGCAGCCTTCGACAGTCGGGCTACACCTTC.

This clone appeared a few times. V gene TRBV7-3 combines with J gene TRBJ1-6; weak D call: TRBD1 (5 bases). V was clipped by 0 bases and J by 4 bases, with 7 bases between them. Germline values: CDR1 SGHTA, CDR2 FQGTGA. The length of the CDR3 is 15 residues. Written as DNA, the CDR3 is TGTGCCAGCAGCTTAACACGGGGGTATAATTCACCCCTCCACTTT. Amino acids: CASSLTRGYNSPLHF.

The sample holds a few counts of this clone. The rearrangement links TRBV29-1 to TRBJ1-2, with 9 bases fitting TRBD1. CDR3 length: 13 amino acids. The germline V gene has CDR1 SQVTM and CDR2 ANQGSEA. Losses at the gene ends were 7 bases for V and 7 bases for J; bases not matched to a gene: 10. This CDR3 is CSGGDREGVGYTF. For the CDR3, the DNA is TGCAGCGGGGGGGACAGGGAAGGAGTTGGCTACACCTTC. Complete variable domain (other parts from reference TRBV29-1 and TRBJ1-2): SAVISQKPSRDICQRGTSLTIQCQVDSQVTMMFWYRQQPGQSLTLIATANQGSEATYESGFVIDKFPISRPNLTFSTLTVSNMSPEDSSIYLCSGGDREGVGYTFGSGTRLTVV.